Listed below are T cell receptor beta chains from one sample, sequenced in a study of blood T cells in healthy people across ages. TCRdb redid the calling of the 5' RACE reads with MiXCR, one entry per CDR3 protein. The sample records around 1.1 million distinct CDR3 sequences, 35% to 40% being singletons. Sequencing input: blood. The receptors stem from a young man in good health. The conserved cysteine and the conserved F or W are not part of the CDR3 here. Fields, in order: V gene, CDR3 protein.

TRBV5-1	ASGLPGLEGNEQF
TRBV9	ASSASPRRANYGYT
TRBV20-1	GARTGQREGNEQF
TRBV10-3	AISDSRDTLQH
TRBV5-1	ASSLVRQGIYEQY
TRBV5-1	ASSLAGRAIDTQY
TRBV2	ASRTDRDPPGRDIQY
TRBV20-1	SARKLSSYNSPLH
TRBV6-6	ASSATGKETQY
TRBV5-1	ASSLETGVNTEAF
TRBV7-8	ASSSDSPYEQY
TRBV29-1	SVGSADQPQH
TRBV7-6	ASSAGSPNEKLF
TRBV12-3/TRBV12-4	ASSLLGTAEQF
TRBV29-1	SVTTTGAGETQY
TRBV7-2	ASSINRGRVGNEQY
TRBV13	ASSRGRPVETQY
TRBV6-2/TRBV6-3	ASSYHGQVGTEAF
TRBV25-1	ASSPGTFYGHT
TRBV25-1	ASSRGQLPTDTQY
TRBV9	ASTPTASSYEQY
TRBV20-1	SATQGGNEQF
TRBV5-1	ASSSDSRSGNTIY
TRBV3-1	ASSRSSSGTNYGYT
TRBV10-3	AISAFSPGQGLGETQY
TRBV2	TSSEVGTGAFYEQY
TRBV28	ASSLGGTATYNEQF
TRBV3-1	ASSLNSGEGQPQH
TRBV11-2	ASSLMWSSYEQY
TRBV7-9	ASSLPGTRGGNEQY
TRBV12-3/TRBV12-4	ASSSLRLAGGLNSYEQY
TRBV9	ASSVFRDRDYEQY
TRBV12-3/TRBV12-4	ASSFAPDEQF
TRBV12-3/TRBV12-4	ASSFRGGTDVQY
TRBV3-1	ASSTWEGAGNEQF
TRBV4-1	ASSRTSGPYEQY
TRBV20-1	SARGGPVRPDTQY
TRBV4-3	ASSQDDGQYYGYT
TRBV6-6	ASSLTPTGEPGELF
TRBV12-3/TRBV12-4	ASSLAVGRDTEAF
TRBV3-1	ASSRTSGGDTQY
TRBV3-1	ASSPPTTTNEQF
TRBV20-1	SASSGGLDNEQF
TRBV29-1	SGIRGQETQY
TRBV20-1	SARGQGADTDTQY
TRBV12-3/TRBV12-4	ASSTIHGNEQF
TRBV12-3/TRBV12-4	ASYRGANEKLF
TRBV28	ASSLFGLNQETQY